One and the same sample provided the 19 T cell receptor beta chains below, sequenced in a study of CD4 T cells in relation to SARS-CoV-2 and coronaviruses. Antigens for these TCRs are unknown. Assay used: immunoSEQ multiplex PCR; TCRdb lists only in-frame clones, some missing. The sample lists about 36,000 clones; around 80% were seen once. The sample consisted of memory CD4+ T cells from PBMCs, cultured in vitro. The receptors shown here come from an adult with COVID-19.

The chain recombines TRBV4-1 with TRBJ1-5; D gene ambiguous. V shed 0 bases and J shed 5 bases, with 14 bases lying between them. CDR1 MGHRA and CDR2 YSYEKL come from the germline V gene. The CDR3 spans 16 residues. This CDR3 is CASSQDGGRLYQPQHF. The CDR3 nucleotides are TGCGCCAGCAGCCAAGACGGTGGCAGGTTGTATCAGCCCCAGCATTTT.

V and J are TRBV6-2 or TRBV6-3 and TRBJ2-2, with D perhaps matching TRBD2 (5 bases). Germline V gene sequence: CDR1 MNHEY, CDR2 SVGEGT. V dropped 0 bases and J dropped 6 bases, with 5 bases sitting between them. The CDR3 length is 13 residues. CDR3 protein: CASSYSRAGELFF. In nucleotides, the CDR3 is TGTGCCAGCAGTTACTCGCGGGCCGGGGAGCTGTTTTTT.

This clone was recorded a few times. This chain uses TRBV5-6 with TRBJ2-3, with 8 bases lining up with TRBD1. V was pared by 1 base and J by 6 bases, with 10 bases of the junction left unmatched. This CDR3 is 16 amino acids long. CDR1 and CDR2 from the germline V gene are SGHDT and YYEEEE. Here the CDR3 reads CASSLFRGRKSDTQYF. The CDR3 nucleotides read TGTGCCAGCAGCTTGTTCAGGGGGCGTAAATCGGATACGCAGTATTTT.

The chain links TRBV7-3 to TRBJ2-2; 13 bases line up with TRBD2. CDR1 is SGHTA, CDR2 FQGTGA, per germline. This CDR3 comprises 16 residues. Trimming removed 5 bases from V and 5 bases from J; junction bases left unmatched: 5. This CDR3 is CASSTGTSGVTGELFF. As DNA, the CDR3 is TGTGCCAGCAGCACAGGGACTAGCGGGGTAACCGGGGAGCTGTTTTTT. Variable domain in full (rest from reference TRBV7-3 and TRBJ2-2): GAGVSQTPSNKVTEKGKYVELRCDPISGHTALYWYRQSLGQGPEFLIYFQGTGAADDSGLPNDRFFAVRPEGSVSTLKIQRTERGDSAVYLCASSTGTSGVTGELFFGEGSRLTVL.

The rearrangement joins TRBV6-1 to TRBJ2-2, with D possibly matching TRBD2 (6 bases). From germline, CDR1 is MNHNS and CDR2 SASEGT. Trimming shortened V by 3 bases and J by 4 bases, and 18 bases separated the two germline ends. This CDR3 is 17 amino acids long. The CDR3 protein is CASSDSLAGLGTGELFF. For the CDR3, the DNA is TGTGCCAGCAGTGATTCGCTCGCGGGGTTGGGCACCGGGGAGCTGTTTTTT.

The J gene is TRBJ2-7, the V gene TRBV10-3; 11 bases fit TRBD1. The CDR3 runs 13 residues. The germline V gene has CDR1 ENHRY and CDR2 SYGVKD. V lost 4 bases and J lost 6; bases outside the gene matches: 2. The CDR3 spells CAISGDRGGEQYF. CDR3 nucleotide sequence: TGTGCCATCAGTGGGGACAGGGGGGGCGAGCAGTACTTC.

This clone was observed a few times. The chain links TRBV5-4 to TRBJ2-7, with D uncertain. The germline V gene encodes CDR1 SGHNT and CDR2 YYREEE (reference sequence). Between the trimmed V and J ends, which lost 4 bases and 6 bases, there was a span of 17 bases. The CDR3 has 14 amino acids. Written as DNA, the CDR3 is TGTGCCAGCAGCCCTTCTGACGGACCGGTCGAGCAGTACTTC. Its translation: CASSPSDGPVEQYF. Together with reference TRBV5-4 and TRBJ2-7, the CDR3 gives the full variable domain: ETGVTQSPTHLIKTRGQQVTLRCSSQSGHNTVSWYQQALGQGPQFIFQYYREEENGRGNFPPRFSGLQFPNYSSELNVNALELDDSALYLCASSPSDGPVEQYFGPGTRLTVT.

This chain uses TRBV5-1 with TRBJ2-1, with 12 bases that match TRBD2. The J segment lost 0 bases and the V segment lost 0 bases, leaving 7 bases of the junction unmatched. The CDR3 length is 19 residues. CDR1 SGHRS and CDR2 YFSETQ come from the germline V gene. Here the CDR3 reads CASSLDLAGGISSYNEQFF. CDR3 sequence (DNA): TGCGCCAGCAGCTTGGATCTAGCGGGAGGGATTAGCTCCTACAATGAGCAGTTCTTC. The full variable domain, rest sourced from reference TRBV5-1 and TRBJ2-1, is KAGVTQTPRYLIKTRGQQVTLSCSPISGHRSVSWYQQTPGQGLQFLFEYFSETQRNKGNFPGRFSGRQFSNSRSEMNVSTLELGDSALYLCASSLDLAGGISSYNEQFFGPGTRLTVL.

This chain connects TRBV7-9 to TRBJ1-4; TRBD1 agrees at 8 bases. Germline CDR1 SEHNR, CDR2 FQNEAQ (reference sequence). This CDR3 spans 14 amino acids. The V gene end was trimmed by 6 bases and the J gene end by 8 bases; junction bases not matched to a gene: 8. The CDR3: CASRPRTGQEKLFF. The CDR3 DNA follows: TGTGCCAGCAGACCACGGACAGGGCAAGAAAAACTGTTTTTT.

This clone was counted a single time. The chain uses TRBV28 and TRBJ1-1, with no clear D. The germline gives CDR1 MDHEN, CDR2 SYDVKM. Trimming took 6 bases from V and 1 from J, leaving 12 bases between them. The CDR3 runs to 14 residues. CDR3 coding DNA: TGTGCCAGCAGAGCATCCCGGGAGAACACTGAAGCTTTCTTT. Translating it yields CASRASRENTEAFF.

This chain joins TRBV12-3 or TRBV12-4 and TRBJ2-7, with D maybe TRBD2 (6 bases). Trimming cost V 1 base and J 7 bases, with 11 bases left between them. The CDR3 runs to 13 residues. The CDR3 coding sequence is TGTGCCAGCAGTTTAGGCGGGGACGGGGAGCAGTACTTC. This codes for CASSLGGDGEQYF.

This clone has just a few counts. V gene TRBV7-2 combines with J gene TRBJ1-1, with D possibly matching TRBD1 (6 bases). There are 15 residues in the CDR3. Germline CDR1 SGHTA, CDR2 FQGNSA. V gave up 7 bases and J gave up 1 base, with 16 bases separating them. CDR3: CASIRQASSNTEAFF. Written as DNA, the CDR3 is TGTGCCAGCATCCGACAGGCATCCTCGAACACTGAAGCTTTCTTT.

In its sample, this clone was seen a few times. V gene TRBV2 combines with J gene TRBJ1-6, with D tentatively TRBD1 (5 bases). V lost 10 bases, J lost 5 bases, and 9 bases lay in between. CDR1 SNHLY and CDR2 FYNNEI come from the germline V gene. The CDR3 is made up of 12 amino acids. The CDR3 spells CATDRDNSPLHF. The CDR3 DNA is TGTGCCACAGACAGAGATAATTCACCCCTCCACTTT.

This clone was seen more than once but under ten times. This chain connects TRBV5-1 to TRBJ2-2; D uncertain. Trimming left V 2 bases short and J 3 bases short, with 8 bases between. Germline assignment: CDR1 SGHRS and CDR2 YFSETQ. There are 14 residues in the CDR3. The DNA of the CDR3 is TGCGCCAGCAGCTTCGCAGAGGACACCGGGGAGCTGTTTTTT. Its protein is CASSFAEDTGELFF.

V and J are TRBV28 and TRBJ2-3, with TRBD2 matching over 9 bases. Germline trimming cut 5 bases from V and 0 bases from J; bases unmatched to any gene: 3. Germline V gene lookup returns CDR1 MDHEN and CDR2 SYDVKM. CDR3 length: 15 residues. The CDR3 nucleotides are TGTGCCAGCAGTCCTAGCGGGACTAGCACAGATACGCAGTATTTT. This codes for CASSPSGTSTDTQYF.

V usage is TRBV28 and J usage is TRBJ2-4; D uncertain. The germline CDR1 and CDR2 sequences are MDHEN and SYDVKM. The germline V and J ends were trimmed by 5 bases and 0 bases, with 8 bases remaining between them. This CDR3 contains 14 residues. CDR3 in DNA: TGTGCCAGCAGTGATCAGCTAGCCAAAAACATTCAGTACTTC. Translation gives CASSDQLAKNIQYF.

V gene TRBV7-9 combines with J gene TRBJ1-2; tentatively, D is TRBD1 (5 bases). V was shortened by 1 base and J by 4 bases, with 13 bases between the two germline ends. The germline V gene has CDR1 SEHNR and CDR2 FQNEAQ (reference sequence). The CDR3 sequence is 15 residues long. For the CDR3, the DNA is TGTGCCAGCAGCTTAGAAATTTCAGGGAGCTATGGCTACACCTTC. Translated, it gives CASSLEISGSYGYTF.

A few counts support this clone. This chain links TRBV7-3 with TRBJ2-2; 9 nucleotides match TRBD2. V dropped 1 base and J dropped 4; count of bases not matched to a gene: 7. This CDR3 comprises 17 residues. Germline assignment: CDR1 SGHTA and CDR2 FQGTGA. The CDR3, as DNA: TGTGCCAGCAGCTTAAACCCGGGACTAGCCTCCACCGGGGAGCTGTTTTTT. It translates to CASSLNPGLASTGELFF.

The chain joins TRBV7-2 to TRBJ2-1, with 14 bases fitting TRBD2. V lost 4 bases, J lost 13 bases, and 6 bases stayed unmatched. Germline assignment: CDR1 SGHTA and CDR2 FQGNSA. The CDR3 is 14 residues long. The CDR3, as DNA: TGTGCCAGCAGCTCCGGGACTAGCGGGAGTCCTCAGTTCTTC. Protein: CASSSGTSGSPQFF.